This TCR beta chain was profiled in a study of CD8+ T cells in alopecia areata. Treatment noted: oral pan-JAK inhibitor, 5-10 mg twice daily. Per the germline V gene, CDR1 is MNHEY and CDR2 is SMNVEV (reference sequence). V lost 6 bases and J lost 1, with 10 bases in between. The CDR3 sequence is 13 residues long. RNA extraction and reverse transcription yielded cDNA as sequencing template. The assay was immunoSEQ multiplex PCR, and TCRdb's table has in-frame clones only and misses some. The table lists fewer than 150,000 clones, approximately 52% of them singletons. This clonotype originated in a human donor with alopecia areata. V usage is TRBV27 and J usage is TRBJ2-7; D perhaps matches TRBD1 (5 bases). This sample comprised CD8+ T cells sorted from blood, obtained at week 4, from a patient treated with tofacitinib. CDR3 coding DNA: TGTGCCAGCAGCCAGACAGTATCCTACGAGCAGTACTTC. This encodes CASSQTVSYEQYF.